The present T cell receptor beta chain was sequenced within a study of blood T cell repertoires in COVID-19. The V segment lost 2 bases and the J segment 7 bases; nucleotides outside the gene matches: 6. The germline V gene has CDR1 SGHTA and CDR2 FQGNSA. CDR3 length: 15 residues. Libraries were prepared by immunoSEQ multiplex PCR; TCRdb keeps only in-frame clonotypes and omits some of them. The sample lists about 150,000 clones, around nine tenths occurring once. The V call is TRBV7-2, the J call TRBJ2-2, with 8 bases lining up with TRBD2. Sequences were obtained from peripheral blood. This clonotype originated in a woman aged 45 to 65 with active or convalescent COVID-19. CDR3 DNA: TGTGCCAGCAGCTTAACGGGAGGGGAGGTCGGGGAGCTGTTTTTT. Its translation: CASSLTGGEVGELFF.